This T cell receptor beta chain was sequenced in a study of shared clonotypes between healthy human individuals. Broader study findings: It was observed that roughly 5.5% of naive CD4 clonotypes were shared across a handful of donors.

This clone was seen a handful of times. The target antigen is unknown. Splitting of CD4+ cells produced CD45RA+ naive and CD45RA-negative memory subsets. Germline V lookup: CDR1 SGHAT, CDR2 FQNNGV. CDR3 size: 14 residues. V was clipped by 5 bases and J by 2 bases; unmatched bases: 2. Here immunoSEQ multiplex PCR was the method, and the copy in TCRdb shows in-frame clones only, minus some. The sample comprises hundreds of thousands of clones, about 78% of which are singletons, and approximately 2% rests with the top ten. The chain has TRBV11-2 and TRBJ1-2, with 10 bases fitting TRBD1. What was sequenced was memory CD4+ T cells sorted from blood. Stated subset: CD45RA-negative fraction. The receptor was derived from a woman aged 30 to 39 in good health. The CDR3, as DNA: TGTGCCAGCAGCCTGGGACAGGGGAACTATGGCTACACCTTC. Protein product: CASSLGQGNYGYTF.